These T cell receptor beta chains were read from a single sample in a study of monozygotic twins with cystic fibrosis. Libraries were prepared by immunoSEQ multiplex PCR; TCRdb keeps only in-frame clonotypes and omits some of them. The data contain under 25,000 clones, about 97% of them singletons. Material for sequencing was blood. The receptors derive from a young woman with cystic fibrosis. Both conserved end residues are part of each CDR3. D genes are given only for firm matches. Only some rows state a clone size, as once, few, many or a class for expanded clones.

clone size	V gene	J gene	D gene	CDR3 protein	CDR3 DNA
-	TRBV7-9	TRBJ2-5	-	CASSLGAGYPQETQYF	TGTGCCAGCAGCTTAGGGGCAGGGTACCCACAAGAGACCCAGTACTTC
-	TRBV1	TRBJ2-1	-	CTSSLRRGGSSYNEQFF	TGCACCAGCAGCCTCCGGCGGGGGGGGAGCTCCTACAATGAGCAGTTCTTC
-	TRBV5-1	TRBJ2-2	-	CASRLPGDHRELFF	TGCGCCAGCCGGCTACCGGGGGATCACCGGGAGCTGTTTTTT
few	TRBV7-9	TRBJ2-7	-	CASSPRDRNSYEQYF	TGTGCCAGCAGCCCCCGGGACCGGAACTCCTACGAGCAGTACTTC
-	TRBV14	TRBJ2-7	-	CASSRWGGGRGEQYF	TGTGCCAGCAGCCGCTGGGGTGGGGGGCGAGGCGAGCAGTACTTC
-	TRBV14	TRBJ2-7	-	CASSPPDGAIYEQYF	TGTGCCAGCAGCCCCCCCGACGGAGCTATCTACGAGCAGTACTTC
-	TRBV7-9	TRBJ1-1	TRBD1	CASSGGTGVVLTEAFF	TGTGCCAGCAGTGGGGGGACAGGGGTTGTACTCACTGAAGCTTTCTTT
-	TRBV6-5	TRBJ1-5	-	CASSLTGYSNQPQHF	TGTGCCAGCAGTCTCACAGGGTATAGCAATCAGCCCCAGCATTTT
-	TRBV28	TRBJ1-4	-	CASSLGGEGEKLFF	TGTGCCAGCAGTTTGGGGGGTGAAGGTGAAAAACTGTTTTTT
-	TRBV5-1	TRBJ2-7	TRBD1	CASSLAPNRGSYEQYF	TGCGCCAGCAGCTTGGCCCCGAACAGGGGGAGTTACGAGCAGTACTTC
-	TRBV18	TRBJ1-3	-	CASSPVVGISGNTIYF	TGTGCCAGCTCCCCCGTGGTGGGGATCTCTGGAAACACCATATATTTT
once	TRBV2	TRBJ2-3	-	CASSPWTTSTDTQYF	TGTGCCAGCAGCCCATGGACTACTAGCACAGATACGCAGTATTTT
-	TRBV6-6	TRBJ2-7	-	CASRLRGYEQYF	TGTGCCAGCAGACTAAGGGGGTACGAGCAGTACTTC
-	TRBV9	TRBJ2-3	-	CASSGQYQLGTDTQYF	TGTGCCAGCAGCGGACAGTATCAGCTAGGCACAGATACGCAGTATTTT
-	TRBV4-1	TRBJ1-6	-	CASSQDPGPLSYNSPLHF	TGCGCCAGCAGCCAAGATCCGGGCCCGCTCTCCTATAATTCACCCCTCCACTTT
-	TRBV6-5	TRBJ1-5	-	CASSYGGQSNQPQHF	TGTGCCAGCAGTTACGGGGGGCAGTCCAATCAGCCCCAGCATTTT
-	TRBV30	TRBJ1-2	-	CASPGGGNYGYTF	TGTGCCTCCCCCGGCGGGGGGAATTATGGCTACACCTTC
once	TRBV6-5	TRBJ2-5	-	CASSERSEETQYF	TGTGCCAGCAGTGAGCGGAGCGAAGAGACCCAGTACTTC
-	TRBV29-1	TRBJ1-2	-	CSVEGADNYGYTF	TGCAGCGTTGAAGGAGCGGATAACTATGGCTACACCTTC
-	TRBV6-5	TRBJ1-1	-	CASIDVGGLNTEAFF	TGTGCCAGCATCGACGTTGGGGGGCTTAACACTGAAGCTTTCTTT
once	TRBV28	TRBJ1-5	TRBD1	CVSSLTGYSNQPQHF	TGTGTCAGCAGTCTGACAGGGTATAGCAATCAGCCCCAGCATTTT
-	TRBV7-9	TRBJ1-1	-	CASSLGGMLKTEAFF	TGTGCCAGCAGCTTAGGGGGTATGTTGAAGACTGAAGCTTTCTTT
-	TRBV5-1	TRBJ2-1	-	CASSLEAGNNEQFF	TGCGCCAGCAGCTTGGAGGCAGGGAACAATGAGCAGTTCTTC
-	TRBV14	TRBJ2-3	-	CASSVLDTQYF	TGTGCCAGCAGCGTTTTGGATACGCAGTATTTT
-	TRBV6-1	TRBJ2-7	-	CASSGGTGNYEQYF	TGTGCCAGCAGTGGAGGAACAGGGAACTACGAGCAGTACTTC
-	TRBV4-3	TRBJ1-5	-	CASSQEYGENQPQHF	TGCGCCAGCAGCCAAGAATACGGGGAGAATCAGCCCCAGCATTTT
-	TRBV6-5	TRBJ1-1	-	CASSYSSANTEAFF	TGTGCCAGCAGTTACTCGTCGGCAAACACTGAAGCTTTCTTT
-	TRBV21-1	TRBJ1-5	-	CASLGRINQPQHF	TGTGCCAGCCTAGGACGGATCAATCAGCCCCAGCATTTT
-	TRBV9	TRBJ1-1	TRBD1	CASSGLDRGAFF	TGTGCCAGCAGCGGCCTCGACAGGGGTGCTTTCTTT
-	TRBV4-3	TRBJ2-2	-	CASSQSYFGQGINTGELFF	TGCGCCAGCAGCCAGAGCTATTTTGGGCAGGGCATAAACACCGGGGAGCTGTTTTTT
few	TRBV9	TRBJ2-7	TRBD2	CASSVGPPSPGGSYEQYF	TGTGCCAGCAGCGTAGGCCCTCCTTCCCCGGGGGGTTCCTACGAGCAGTACTTC
-	TRBV4-3	TRBJ2-2	TRBD1	CASSPAGTGRTGELFF	TGCGCCAGCAGCCCAGCCGGGACAGGACGAACCGGGGAGCTGTTTTTT
-	TRBV5-1	TRBJ2-3	TRBD2	CASSPTSGYFTDTQYF	TGCGCCAGCAGCCCTACTAGCGGCTACTTCACAGATACGCAGTATTTT
once	TRBV9	TRBJ1-6	-	CASSAEGVGRVPLHF	TGTGCCAGCAGCGCCGAGGGAGTGGGCAGGGTTCCCCTCCACTTT
-	TRBV5-5	TRBJ2-7	-	CASSPVYTYEQYF	TGTGCCAGCAGCCCGGTCTACACCTACGAGCAGTACTTC
-	TRBV6-4	TRBJ2-3	-	CASSEGADHTDTQYF	TGTGCCAGCAGTGAGGGGGCCGATCACACAGATACGCAGTATTTT
-	TRBV4-1	TRBJ1-1	-	CASSQDGYRADEAFF	TGCGCCAGCAGCCAAGATGGGTACAGGGCGGATGAAGCTTTCTTT
-	TRBV7-9	TRBJ2-2	-	CASSPRTGELFF	TGTGCCAGCAGCCCCAGGACCGGGGAGCTGTTTTTT
once	TRBV7-2	TRBJ2-5	-	CASSPPRGRGETQYF	TGTGCCAGCAGCCCTCCGCGGGGGCGGGGGGAGACCCAGTACTTC
-	TRBV11-3	TRBJ2-5	-	CASSRGQETQYF	TGTGCCAGCAGCCGAGGACAAGAGACCCAGTACTTC
-	TRBV14	TRBJ2-1	TRBD2	CASSPIPGLKYNEQFF	TGTGCCAGCAGCCCTATCCCGGGACTAAAATACAATGAGCAGTTCTTC
-	TRBV5-4	TRBJ2-5	TRBD2	CASSLARRGAFQETQYF	TGTGCCAGCAGCTTGGCCCGGCGGGGGGCCTTCCAGGAGACCCAGTACTTC
-	TRBV11-2	TRBJ1-1	-	CASSLAGRTWQGNTEAFF	TGTGCCAGCAGCTTAGCAGGGAGGACTTGGCAGGGTAACACTGAAGCTTTCTTT
-	TRBV7-2	TRBJ2-2	-	CASSLGTGELFF	TGTGCCAGCAGCTTAGGTACCGGGGAGCTGTTTTTT
once	TRBV5-8	TRBJ1-1	-	CASRFTVNTEAFF	TGTGCCAGCAGGTTTACAGTCAACACTGAAGCTTTCTTT